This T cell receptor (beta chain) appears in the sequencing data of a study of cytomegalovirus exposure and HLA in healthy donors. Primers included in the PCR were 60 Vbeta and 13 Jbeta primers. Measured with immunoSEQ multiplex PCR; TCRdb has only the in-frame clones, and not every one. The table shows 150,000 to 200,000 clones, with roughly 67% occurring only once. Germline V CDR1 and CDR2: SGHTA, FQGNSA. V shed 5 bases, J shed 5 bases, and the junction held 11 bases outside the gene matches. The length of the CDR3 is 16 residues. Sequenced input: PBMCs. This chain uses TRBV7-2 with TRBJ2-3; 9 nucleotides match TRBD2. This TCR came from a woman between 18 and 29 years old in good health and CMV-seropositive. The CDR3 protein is CASSPLSGLAIDTQYF. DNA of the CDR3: TGTGCCAGCAGCCCGCTCTCGGGACTAGCCATAGATACGCAGTATTTT.